Here is one T cell receptor (beta chain) with its context. This clonotype was recorded many times. Its antigen has not been determined. Within one base of it there is no much larger clone, and no base qualities were kept. CDR1 and CDR2 (LGHDT, YNNKEL) derive from the germline V gene (reference sequence). Clipping removes 2 bases from V and 12 bases from J, with 9 as the unmatched junction base count. The CDR3, from cysteine to phenylalanine, totals 14 residues. Only CDR3 DNA remains: 42 bases, in frame from the first base. The source of the sample is a study of T cells in Graves' hyperthyroidism and ophthalmopathy (dated by TCRdb to the late 2010s). About the investigation overall: Peripheral blood was collected at initial diagnosis, before any treatment. Thyroid tissue and blood T-cell repertoires from about 6 Graves' hyperthyroidism patients were also compared in the study. Prospective prediction of ophthalmopathy was tested in an independent validation cohort of 18 to 20 hyperthyroidism patients and 17 patients who later progressed to ophthalmopathy. The roughly 94 discovery patients were randomly divided into training and test sets at a 7:3 ratio. To identify TCR V-J signatures that set the groups apart, the researchers used a discovery cohort of about a hundred patients, made up of under 50 with Graves' ophthalmopathy and some 60 with stable Graves' hyperthyroidism. According to the paper, TCR Vbeta CDR3 sequencing was carried out on 135 peripheral blood samples, which came from 40 to 45 ophthalmopathy, around 75 hyperthyroidism and roughly 17 progressor patients. After blood sampling, hyperthyroidism patients were treated with methimazole at a starting dose of 30 mg daily, and ophthalmopathy patients were treated with high-dose intravenous methylprednisolone. General conclusions and limits of the study: In cross-validation, a model built on a 13 V-J signature told ophthalmopathy apart from stable hyperthyroidism with less than 90% sensitivity and around 81% specificity, and in testing the same model reached 80%/75%. Most expanded thyroid clonotypes (frequency above 0.001) were also detected in blood, a finding suggesting that blood repertoires may reflect thyroid immune responses. No statistical method was used to set the sample size in advance, and investigators knew the group allocation. In validation, the model predicted progression to ophthalmopathy with around 71% sensitivity and around 72% specificity, a median of about 6 months before onset.

The hyperthyroidism patients were between 18 and 65 years old and newly diagnosed, with a disease duration of less than 2 months. The study excluded patients with uncontrolled infections, other autoimmune diseases, pregnancy or lactation. Diagnoses relied on clinical symptoms, serum thyroxine and TRAb, thyroid ultrasound and orbital computed tomography. For progressor patients, blood was drawn at the first diagnosis of hyperthyroidism, before any ophthalmopathy symptoms had appeared. PBMCs were isolated from 10 ml of fresh peripheral blood by Ficoll-Paque density gradient centrifugation. Patients classed as progressors first received a Graves' hyperthyroidism diagnosis and then went on to develop ophthalmopathy during follow-up. Total RNA was extracted with Trizol reagent, and quality was checked on an Agilent 2100 Bioanalyzer. The TCR beta CDR3 regions were amplified from RNA transcripts. For the first round of RT-PCR on the TCR CDR3, the HTBI primer set was used together with the Qiagen OneStep RT-PCR kit. Libraries were constructed in a second round of multiplex PCR, after which size selection and purification were performed. The libraries were sequenced on an Illumina HiSeq2000 using paired-end 100 bp reads. The authors' pipeline ran thus. SOAPnuke was used to process the raw data, throwing out any read that contained adapters or uncalled bases, had a mean Phred below 15, or lacked an exact constant-primer or identifier match. COPE v1.2.5 was used to merge the high-quality paired reads, and each unique nucleotide sequence was defined as a clonotype. MiTCR v1.1 was used to align clonotypes to the IMGT TRBV, TRBD and TRBJ reference segments. Only V-J combinations with frequency above 0.0001, covering about 99% of repertoires, were analysed. The TCS score was defined as F50 (clonal expansion) divided by E x V (chaos), with BLOSUM62-based TCRdist calculated between CDR3 peptides within each V-J. Welch's t-statistics and random forest reduced roughly 540 V-J features to 13, which were used in a naive Bayes classifier (R e1071). TCRdb reanalyzed the raw reads on its own, using fastp at Q25 for trimming and MiXCR for clone calling, and kept in-frame beta chains. Rows with one shared CDR3 protein collapse into an entry with the most common genes and DNA. The V and J calls follow TCRdb's processing rather than the paper's. This sample gives some 600,000 distinct CDR3 sequences in total; about 15% of them show up just once. The top ten clonotypes cover more than 5% of the sample.

The receptor's source is a woman under 40 with Graves' hyperthyroidism that later progressed to Graves' ophthalmopathy. Specimen: blood. This chain joins TRBV3-1 to TRBJ2-1, with TRBD2 identical over 8 junction bases. The DNA is TGTGCCAGCAGCCAACCCCGGGGGGGGAGTGGGCAGTTCTTC. This yields the protein CASSQPRGGSGQFF.